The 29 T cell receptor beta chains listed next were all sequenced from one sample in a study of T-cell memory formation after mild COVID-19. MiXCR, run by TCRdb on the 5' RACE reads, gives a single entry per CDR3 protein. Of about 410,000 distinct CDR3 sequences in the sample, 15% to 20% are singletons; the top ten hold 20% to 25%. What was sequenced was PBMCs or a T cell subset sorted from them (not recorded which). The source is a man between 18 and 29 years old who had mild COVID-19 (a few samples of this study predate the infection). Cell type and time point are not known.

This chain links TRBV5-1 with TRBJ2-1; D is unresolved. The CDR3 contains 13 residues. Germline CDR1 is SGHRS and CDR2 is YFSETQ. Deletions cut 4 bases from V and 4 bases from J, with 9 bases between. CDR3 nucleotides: TGCGCCAGCAGCAGGGAAGATTACAATGAGCAGTTCTTC. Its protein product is CASSREDYNEQFF.

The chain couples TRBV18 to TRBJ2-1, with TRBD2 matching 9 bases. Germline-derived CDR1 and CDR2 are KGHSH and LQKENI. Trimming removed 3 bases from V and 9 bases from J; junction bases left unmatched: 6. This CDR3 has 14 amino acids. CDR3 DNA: TGTGCCAGCTCACCCGCGGGCGGGGGGGGTGAGCAGTTCTTC. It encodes CASSPAGGGGEQFF.

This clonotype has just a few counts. DNA for the CDR3: TGTGCCAGCAACGGGCGGCCCCAGCATTTT. Its translation: CASNGRPQHF. This chain joins TRBV25-1 and TRBJ1-5; D gene uncertain. Germline-derived CDR1 and CDR2 are MGHDK and SYGVNS. CDR3 length: 10 amino acids. The V end was cut by 7 bases, the J end by 9 bases, with 7 bases between.

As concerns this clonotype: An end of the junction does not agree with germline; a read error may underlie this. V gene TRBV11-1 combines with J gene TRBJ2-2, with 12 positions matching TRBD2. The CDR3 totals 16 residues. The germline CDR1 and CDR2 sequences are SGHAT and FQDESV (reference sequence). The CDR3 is CASSPWTSGDTWELFF. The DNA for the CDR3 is TGTGCCAGCAGCCCGTGGACTAGCGGGGACACCTGGGAGCTGTTTTTT.

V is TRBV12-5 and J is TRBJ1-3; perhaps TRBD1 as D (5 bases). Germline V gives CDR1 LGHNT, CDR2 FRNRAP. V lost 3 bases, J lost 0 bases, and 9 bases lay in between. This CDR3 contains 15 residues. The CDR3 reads CASGFGTHSGNTIYF. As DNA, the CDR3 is TGTGCTAGTGGTTTCGGGACCCACTCTGGAAACACCATATATTTT.

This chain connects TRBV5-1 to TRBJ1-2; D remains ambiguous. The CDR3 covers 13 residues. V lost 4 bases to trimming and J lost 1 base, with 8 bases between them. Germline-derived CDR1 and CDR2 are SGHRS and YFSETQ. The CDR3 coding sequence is TGCGCCAGCAGCGCAGTAGATAACTATGGCTACACCTTC. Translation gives CASSAVDNYGYTF.

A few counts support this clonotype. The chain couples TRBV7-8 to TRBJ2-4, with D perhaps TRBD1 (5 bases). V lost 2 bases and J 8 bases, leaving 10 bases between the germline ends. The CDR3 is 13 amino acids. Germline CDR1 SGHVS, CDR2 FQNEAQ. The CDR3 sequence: CASSLRRVDIQYF. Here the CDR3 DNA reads TGTGCCAGCAGCTTACGCAGGGTCGACATTCAGTACTTC.

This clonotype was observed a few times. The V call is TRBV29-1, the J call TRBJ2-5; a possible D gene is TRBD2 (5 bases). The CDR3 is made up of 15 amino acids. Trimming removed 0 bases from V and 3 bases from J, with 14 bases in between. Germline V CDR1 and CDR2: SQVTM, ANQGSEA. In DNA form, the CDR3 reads TGCAGCGTTGAAGATCTAGGCTTCGGGGAAGAGACCCAGTACTTC. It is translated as CSVEDLGFGEETQYF.

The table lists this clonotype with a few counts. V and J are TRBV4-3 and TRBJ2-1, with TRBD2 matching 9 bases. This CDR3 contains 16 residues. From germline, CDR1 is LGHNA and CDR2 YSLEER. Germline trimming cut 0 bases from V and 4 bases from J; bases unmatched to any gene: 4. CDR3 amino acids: CASSQDPSGEYNEQFF. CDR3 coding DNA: TGCGCCAGCAGCCAAGATCCTAGCGGGGAATACAATGAGCAGTTCTTC.

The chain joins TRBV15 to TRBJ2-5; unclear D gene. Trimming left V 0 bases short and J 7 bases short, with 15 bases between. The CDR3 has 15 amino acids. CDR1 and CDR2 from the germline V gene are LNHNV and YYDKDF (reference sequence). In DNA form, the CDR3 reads TGTGCCACCAGCAGAGATGTGAGGTTGGTTCGGACCCAGTACTTC. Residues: CATSRDVRLVRTQYF.

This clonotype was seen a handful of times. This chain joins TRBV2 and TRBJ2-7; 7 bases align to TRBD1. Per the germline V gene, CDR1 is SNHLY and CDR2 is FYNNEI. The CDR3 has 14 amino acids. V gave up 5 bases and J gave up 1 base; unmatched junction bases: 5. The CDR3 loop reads CASSTRDRSYEQYF. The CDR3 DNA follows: TGTGCCAGCAGTACCCGGGACAGATCCTACGAGCAGTACTTC.

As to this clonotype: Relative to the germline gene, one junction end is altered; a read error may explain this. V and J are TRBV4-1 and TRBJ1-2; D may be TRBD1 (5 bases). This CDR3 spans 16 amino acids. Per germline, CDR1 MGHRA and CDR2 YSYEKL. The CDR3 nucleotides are TGCGCCAGCAGGCAAGCAGGTCAGGGAATCAACTATGGCTACACCTTC. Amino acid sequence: CASRQAGQGINYGYTF.

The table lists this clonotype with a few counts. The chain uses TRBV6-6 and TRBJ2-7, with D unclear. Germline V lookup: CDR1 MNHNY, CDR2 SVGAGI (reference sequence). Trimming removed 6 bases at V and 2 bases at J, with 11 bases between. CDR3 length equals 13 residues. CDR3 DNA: TGTGCCAGCAGACCGGGCCGTACCTACGAGCAGTACTTC. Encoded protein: CASRPGRTYEQYF.

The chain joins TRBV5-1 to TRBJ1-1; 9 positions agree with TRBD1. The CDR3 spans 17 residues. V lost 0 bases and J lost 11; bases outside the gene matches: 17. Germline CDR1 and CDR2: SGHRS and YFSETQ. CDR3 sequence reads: CASSLASLGTGKARAFF. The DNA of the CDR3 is TGCGCCAGCAGCTTGGCCTCGCTCGGGACAGGGAAGGCGCGCGCTTTCTTT.

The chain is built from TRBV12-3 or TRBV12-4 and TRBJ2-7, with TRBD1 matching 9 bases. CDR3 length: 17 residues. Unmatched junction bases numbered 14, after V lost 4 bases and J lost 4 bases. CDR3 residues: CASSSTLWTGVTYEQYF. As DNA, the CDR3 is TGTGCCAGCAGTTCTACCCTTTGGACAGGGGTAACTTACGAGCAGTACTTC.

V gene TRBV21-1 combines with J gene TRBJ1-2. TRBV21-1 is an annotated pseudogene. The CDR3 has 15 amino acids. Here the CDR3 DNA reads TGTGCCAGCAGCCTGGAGGCAGGCCGAGAGTATGGCTACACCTTC. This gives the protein CASSLEAGREYGYTF.

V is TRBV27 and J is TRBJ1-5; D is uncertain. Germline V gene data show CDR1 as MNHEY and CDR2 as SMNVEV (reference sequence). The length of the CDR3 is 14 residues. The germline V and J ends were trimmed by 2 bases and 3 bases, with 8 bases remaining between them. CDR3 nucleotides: TGTGCCAGCAGTTTAGAACAGTTCAATCAGCCCCAGCATTTT. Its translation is CASSLEQFNQPQHF.

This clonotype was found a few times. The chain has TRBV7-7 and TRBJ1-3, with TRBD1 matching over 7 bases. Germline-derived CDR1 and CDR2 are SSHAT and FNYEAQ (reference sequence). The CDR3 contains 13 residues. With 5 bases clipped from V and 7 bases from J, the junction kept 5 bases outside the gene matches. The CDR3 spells CASSTTGRNTIYF. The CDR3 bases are TGTGCCAGCAGCACGACAGGGCGCAACACCATATATTTT.

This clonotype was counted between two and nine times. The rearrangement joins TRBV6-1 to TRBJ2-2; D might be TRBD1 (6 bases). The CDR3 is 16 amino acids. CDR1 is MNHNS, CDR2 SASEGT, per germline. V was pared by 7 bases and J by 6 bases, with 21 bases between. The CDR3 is CASTTLGALGPGELFF. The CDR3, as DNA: TGTGCCAGCACCACCCTGGGGGCGCTGGGGCCCGGGGAGCTGTTTTTT.

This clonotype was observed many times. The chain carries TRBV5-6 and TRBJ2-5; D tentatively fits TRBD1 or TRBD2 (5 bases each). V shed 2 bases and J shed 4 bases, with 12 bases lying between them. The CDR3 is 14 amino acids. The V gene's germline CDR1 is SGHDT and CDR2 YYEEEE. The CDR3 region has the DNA TGTGCCAGCAGCTTTTCTGCAGGGAGAGAGACCCAGTACTTC. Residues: CASSFSAGRETQYF.

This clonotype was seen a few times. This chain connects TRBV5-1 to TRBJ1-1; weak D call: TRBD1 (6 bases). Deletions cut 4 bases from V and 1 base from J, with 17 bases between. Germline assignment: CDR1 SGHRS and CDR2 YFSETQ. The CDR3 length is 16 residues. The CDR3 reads CASSGGHVYSNTEAFF. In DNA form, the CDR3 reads TGCGCCAGCAGCGGGGGACACGTCTATTCGAACACTGAAGCTTTCTTT.

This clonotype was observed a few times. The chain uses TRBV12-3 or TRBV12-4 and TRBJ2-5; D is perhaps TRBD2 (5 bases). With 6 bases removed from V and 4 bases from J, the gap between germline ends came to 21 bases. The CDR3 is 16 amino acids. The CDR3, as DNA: TGTGCCAGCAGCCACGTCCGGGGTTTGGTAGGAGAGACCCAGTACTTC. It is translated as CASSHVRGLVGETQYF.

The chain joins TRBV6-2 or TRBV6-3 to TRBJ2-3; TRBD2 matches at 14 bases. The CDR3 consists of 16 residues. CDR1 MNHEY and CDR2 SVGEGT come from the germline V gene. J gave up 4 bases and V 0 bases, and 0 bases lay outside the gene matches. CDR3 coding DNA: TGTGCCAGCAGTTACTCGACTAGCGGGGGGGCAGATACGCAGTATTTT. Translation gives CASSYSTSGGADTQYF.

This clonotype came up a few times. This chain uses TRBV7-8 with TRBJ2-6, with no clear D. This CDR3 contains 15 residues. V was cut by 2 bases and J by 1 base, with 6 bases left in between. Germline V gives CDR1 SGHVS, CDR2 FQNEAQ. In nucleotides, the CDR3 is TGTGCCAGCAGCTTATGGAGATCTGGGGCCAACGTCCTGACTTTC. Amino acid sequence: CASSLWRSGANVLTF.

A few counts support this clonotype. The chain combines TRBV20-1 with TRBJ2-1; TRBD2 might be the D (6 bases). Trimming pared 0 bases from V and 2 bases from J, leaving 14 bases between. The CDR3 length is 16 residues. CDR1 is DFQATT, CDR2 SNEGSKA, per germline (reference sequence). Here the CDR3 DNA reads TGCAGTGCTAGAGAAGGGTGGGGAGGCACCTACAATGAGCAGTTCTTC. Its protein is CSAREGWGGTYNEQFF.

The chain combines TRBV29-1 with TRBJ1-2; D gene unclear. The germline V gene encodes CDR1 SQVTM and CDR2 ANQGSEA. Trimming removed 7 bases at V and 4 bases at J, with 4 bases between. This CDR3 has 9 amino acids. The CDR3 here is CSDSYGYTF. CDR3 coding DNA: TGCAGCGACAGCTATGGCTACACCTTC.

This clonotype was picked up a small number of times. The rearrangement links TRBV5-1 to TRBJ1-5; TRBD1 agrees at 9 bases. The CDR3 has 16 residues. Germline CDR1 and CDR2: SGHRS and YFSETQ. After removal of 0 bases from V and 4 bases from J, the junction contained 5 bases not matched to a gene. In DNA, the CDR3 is TGCGCCAGCAGCTTGGCCCCACAGGGGGCAAATCAGCCCCAGCATTTT. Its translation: CASSLAPQGANQPQHF.

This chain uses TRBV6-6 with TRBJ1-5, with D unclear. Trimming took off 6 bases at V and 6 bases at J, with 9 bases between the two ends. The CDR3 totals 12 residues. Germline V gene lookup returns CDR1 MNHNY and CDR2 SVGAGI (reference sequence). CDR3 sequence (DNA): TGTGCCAGCAGCCCCTTGGTTCAGCCCCAGCATTTT. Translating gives CASSPLVQPQHF.

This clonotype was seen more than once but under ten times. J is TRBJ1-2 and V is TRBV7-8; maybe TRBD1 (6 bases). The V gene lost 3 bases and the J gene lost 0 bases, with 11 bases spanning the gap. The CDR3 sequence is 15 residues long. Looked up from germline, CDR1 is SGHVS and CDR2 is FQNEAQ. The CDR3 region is CASSFAGVTNYGYTF. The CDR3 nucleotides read TGTGCCAGCAGCTTCGCAGGGGTAACTAACTATGGCTACACCTTC. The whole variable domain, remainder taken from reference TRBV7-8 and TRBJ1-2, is GAGVSQSPRYKVAKRGQDVALRCDPISGHVSLFWYQQALGQGPEFLTYFQNEAQLDKSGLPSDRFFAERPEGSVSTLKIQRTQQEDSAVYLCASSFAGVTNYGYTFGSGTRLTVV.